The clone carrying this T cell receptor (beta chain) was seen many times. What it binds is unknown. Germline V gene data show CDR1 as LGHDT and CDR2 as YNNKEL (reference sequence). The CDR3 is 14 amino acids. The V end lost 4 bases, the J end lost 6 bases, and 15 bases lay between the germline ends. This specimen belongs to a study of response to subunit inactivated influenza vaccine. TCRdb reprocessed the RT-PCR reads with MiXCR, giving one entry per CDR3 protein. The sample has more than 250,000 distinct CDR3 sequences, roughly 22% seen once. Study-level findings and limits: It was suggested by the authors that few new T cells are recruited by each seasonal influenza vaccination.

This sequence joins TRBV3-1 and TRBJ1-2, with D possibly matching TRBD1 (6 bases). This sample comprised PBMCs from blood, obtained less than 22 months after vaccination. The origin of this receptor is a man aged 50-75 years who received an inactivated influenza vaccine. CDR3 nucleotide sequence: TGTGCCAGCAGCCGTCGGGACACTATGCATGGCTACACCTTC. Its protein is CASSRRDTMHGYTF.